This T cell receptor (beta chain) stems from a study of shared clonotypes between healthy human individuals. Study in general: Three CD4 naive, three CD4 memory, two CD8 naive and one CD8 memory plate were used per donor. Study findings and constraints: Genetic and exposure-history diversity was limited by the few donors. Larger richness was generally estimated for naive than memory subsets. Non-shared clonotypes were found to have lower generation probabilities than the clonotypes that were shared by all four of the sorted-subset donors.

The CDR3 length is 16 residues. In germline, CDR1 is MGHRA, CDR2 YSYEKL. Trimming took 4 bases from V and 4 from J; bases not matched to a gene: 5. In the case of this clone: The antigen is not known.

Naive CD8 cells lacked CD45RO and underwent positive selection for CCR7, leaving out terminally differentiated effector memory CD45RA+ cells. The method was immunoSEQ multiplex PCR; TCRdb's version includes in-frame clones alone and lacks a portion of them. The sample lists roughly 2.1 million clones; around 93% were seen once. V and J are TRBV4-1 and TRBJ2-1; 12 nucleotides line up with TRBD2. This receptor was obtained from a man between 18 and 29 years old in good health. Some clones in this sample may be carry-over from other donors' samples. The source material was naive CD8+ T cells from PBMCs. CDR3 residues: CASSPGTSGFYNEQFF. The CDR3 DNA is TGCGCCAGCAGCCCAGGGACTAGCGGGTTTTACAATGAGCAGTTCTTC.